The 9 T cell receptor beta chains presented below share a single source sample, sequenced in a study of tumor-infiltrating lymphocytes in primary liver carcinoma. Unsorted bulk tissue of roughly 20-34 mg yielded co-extracted RNA and DNA. From 500 to 600 ng of total RNA, TCR beta-specific cDNA was reverse-transcribed using a constant-region primer. Library construction for TCR beta comprised three nested multiplex PCR rounds performed with slightly modified ARM-PCR. The study ran its first two PCR rounds for nine to eleven cycles each, using TRBV1-TRBV30 forward primers and a C-beta reverse primer. TCRdb analysed the multiplex PCR reads with MiXCR anew, one entry per CDR3 protein. This sample has 100,000 or so distinct CDR3 sequences, with approximately 82% found just once. Sequencing input: liver tumor tissue from sampling region 3. The sample's subset: tumor region T3, left-lateral pole. Every receptor here comes from a man aged 40-50 years with primary liver carcinoma and hepatitis B virus infection.

As regards this clonotype: Given the absence of the conserved phenylalanine or tryptophan at the CDR3 end, a read error is likely. The chain is built from TRBV20-1 and TRBJ1-1; 9 bases match TRBD1. The J segment lost 3 bases and the V segment lost 1 base, leaving 3 bases of the junction unmatched. This CDR3 is built from 14 residues. The germline V gene has CDR1 DFQATT and CDR2 SNEGSKA (reference sequence). The DNA for the CDR3 is TGCAGTGCTAGAGTAGGGGACAGGGACACTGAAGCTTTCCTT. Protein product: CSARVGDRDTEAFL.

A remark on this clonotype: The germline gene is not matched at one end of the junction; a read error may be the cause. V usage is TRBV5-5 and J usage is TRBJ1-1; 11 bases line up with TRBD1. Germline V lookup: CDR1 SGHKS, CDR2 YYEKEE (reference sequence). The CDR3 totals 15 residues. CDR3 loop: CASSLFGTGGTETFF. Written as DNA, the CDR3 is TGTGCCAGTAGCTTGTTCGGGACAGGGGGTACTGAAACTTTCTTT.

This rearrangement joins TRBV11-2 to TRBJ1-5, with D tentatively TRBD1 (5 bases). The J call may be in error: the DNA end matches TRBJ2-3 better. This CDR3 contains 16 residues. The germline gives CDR1 SGHAT, CDR2 FQNNGV. CDR3 protein: CARSLKGVLTNQPQYF. The CDR3 DNA sequence: TGTGCCAGGAGCCTAAAAGGGGTACTGACGAATCAGCCCCAGTATTTT.

The V gene is TRBV12-3 or TRBV12-4, the J gene TRBJ1-5, with a tentative D call TRBD1 (5 bases). Between the trimmed V and J ends, which lost 6 bases and 4 bases, there was a span of 16 bases. CDR3 length: 15 residues. CDR3: CASRPGTAINQPQHF. The CDR3 DNA sequence: TGTGCCAGCAGGCCGGGGACCGCTATTAATCAGCCCCAGCATTTT.

Notes on this clonotype: An end of the junction does not agree with germline; a read error may underlie this. The chain combines TRBV28 with TRBJ1-4; D might be TRBD1 (5 bases). CDR1 and CDR2 (germline): MDHEN, SYDVKM. CDR3 length equals 15 residues. In DNA, the CDR3 is TGTGCCAGCAGTTACACCAGGGCTCTGAATGAAAAACTGTTTTTC. Residues: CASSYTRALNEKLFF.

This clonotype was detected many times. DNA of the CDR3: TGCGCCAGCAGTGAGTCGACGGGACAGGGGATTGACGGGCAGTACTTC. Its protein product is CASSESTGQGIDGQYF. The chain is built from TRBV10-1 and TRBJ2-7; TRBD1 agrees at 10 bases. The V segment lost 0 bases and the J segment 9 bases; nucleotides outside the gene matches: 11. The CDR3 totals 16 residues. Germline V gene sequence: CDR1 WNHNN, CDR2 SYGVQD (reference sequence).

A remark on this clonotype: An end of the junction does not agree with germline; a read error may underlie this. The chain is built from TRBV5-6 and TRBJ2-7; D gene uncertain. From germline, CDR1 is SGHDT and CDR2 YYEEEE. This CDR3 is 14 amino acids long. The CDR3 nucleotides read TGTGCCAGCAGCTTGGGGATAGGATACTACGAGCAGTATTTC. Translating it yields CASSLGIGYYEQYF.

A word on this clonotype: This likely comes from a read error, as the CDR3 has no conserved phenylalanine or tryptophan at its end. The rearrangement uses TRBV10-3 and TRBJ2-1, with a possible D match to TRBD2 (6 bases). Trimming left V 8 bases short and J 6 bases short, with 14 bases between. CDR3 length: 13 residues. CDR1 is ENHRY and CDR2 is SYGVKD in the germline V gene. This CDR3 is CAIRGTRGNEQFL. For the CDR3, the DNA is TGTGCCATCCGAGGGACTCGAGGCAATGAGCAGTTCCTC.

This clonotype was detected many times. V usage is TRBV30 and J usage is TRBJ2-6; D is undetermined. Between the trimmed V and J ends, which lost 3 bases and 0 bases, there was a span of 12 bases. Per germline, CDR1 GTSNPN and CDR2 SVGIG (reference sequence). The CDR3 totals 16 residues. The CDR3 DNA reads TGTGCCTGGAGACGGAAGGGTAGCTCTGGGGCCAACGTCCTGACTTTC. It specifies CAWRRKGSSGANVLTF.